This TCR beta chain was found in a study of shared clonotypes between healthy human individuals. On the study more broadly: Researchers drew samples from two women and a few men aged 18 to 49. Each donor's CD8 memory used one plate, CD8 naive two, each CD4 subset three.

CD45RO-negative, CCR7-positively selected cells formed the naive CD8 fraction, excluding terminally differentiated effector memory CD45RA+ cells. The study, taken as a whole, reports: The generation probabilities recorded for non-shared clonotypes fell below those of clonotypes shared by all four donors. Only a few donors were included, so the genetic and exposure-history diversity represented was limited.

In the case of this clone: Its antigen is not known.

Sequencing used immunoSEQ multiplex PCR; TCRdb keeps in-frame clones, though not all of them. Of about 2.2 million clones in the sample, roughly 95% were seen once. Deletions cut 5 bases from V and 4 bases from J, with 12 bases between. CDR3 size: 14 residues. The V gene's germline CDR1 is SGHDN and CDR2 FVKESK. The receptor was derived from a man between 18 and 29 years old in good health. Some clones in this sample may be carry-over from other donors' samples. The chain links TRBV14 to TRBJ1-3; a possible D gene is TRBD1 (6 bases). Input material: naive CD8+ T cells from PBMCs. The CDR3 loop reads CASSVTGHGNTIYF. Written as DNA, the CDR3 is TGTGCCAGCAGCGTTACAGGGCACGGAAACACCATATATTTT.